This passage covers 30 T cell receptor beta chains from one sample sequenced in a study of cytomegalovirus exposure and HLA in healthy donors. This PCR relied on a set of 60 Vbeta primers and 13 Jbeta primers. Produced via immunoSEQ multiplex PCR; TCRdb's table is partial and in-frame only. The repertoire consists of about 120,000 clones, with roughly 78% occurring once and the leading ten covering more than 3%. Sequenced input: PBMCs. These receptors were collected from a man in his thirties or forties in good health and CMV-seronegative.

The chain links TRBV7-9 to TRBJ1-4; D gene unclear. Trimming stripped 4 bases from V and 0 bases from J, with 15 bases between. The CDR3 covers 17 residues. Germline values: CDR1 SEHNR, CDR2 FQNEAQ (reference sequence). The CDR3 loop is CASSSQAGKATNEKLFF. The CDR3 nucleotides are TGTGCCAGCAGCTCACAAGCAGGAAAGGCAACTAATGAAAAACTGTTTTTT.

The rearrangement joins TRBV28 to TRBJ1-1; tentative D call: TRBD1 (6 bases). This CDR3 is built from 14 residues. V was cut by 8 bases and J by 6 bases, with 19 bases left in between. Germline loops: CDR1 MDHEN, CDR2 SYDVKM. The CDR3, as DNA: TGTGCCAGCCACCCCAGTGGGGGCGCCCCTGAAGCTTTCTTT. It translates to CASHPSGGAPEAFF.

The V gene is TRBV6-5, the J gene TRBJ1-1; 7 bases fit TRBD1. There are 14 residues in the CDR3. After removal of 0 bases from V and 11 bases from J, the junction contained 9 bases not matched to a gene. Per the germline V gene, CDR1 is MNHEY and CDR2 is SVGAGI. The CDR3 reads CASSYSIGTASAFF. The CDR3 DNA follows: TGTGCCAGCAGTTACTCGATCGGGACAGCGTCGGCTTTCTTT.

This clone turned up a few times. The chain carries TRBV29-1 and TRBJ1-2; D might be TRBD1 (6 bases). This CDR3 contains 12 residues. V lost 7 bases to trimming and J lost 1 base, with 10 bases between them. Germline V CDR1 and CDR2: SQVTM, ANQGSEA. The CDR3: CSAGDNNYGYTF. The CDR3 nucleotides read TGCAGCGCCGGGGACAATAACTATGGCTACACCTTC.

The DNA for the CDR3 is TGCGCCAGCAGCCAGCGGGGGGTCTACAATGAGCAGTTCTTC. Protein: CASSQRGVYNEQFF. The chain joins TRBV5-1 to TRBJ2-1; 9 bases fit TRBD2. J was trimmed by 3 bases and V by 4 bases; bases with no gene match: 2. CDR3 length: 14 amino acids. CDR1 and CDR2 from the germline V gene are SGHRS and YFSETQ.

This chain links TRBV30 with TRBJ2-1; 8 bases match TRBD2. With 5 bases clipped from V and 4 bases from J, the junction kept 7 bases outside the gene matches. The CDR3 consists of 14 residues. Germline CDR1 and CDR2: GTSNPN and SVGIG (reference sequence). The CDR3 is CAWLASGGYNEQFF. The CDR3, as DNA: TGTGCCTGGCTTGCCAGCGGGGGATACAATGAGCAGTTCTTC.

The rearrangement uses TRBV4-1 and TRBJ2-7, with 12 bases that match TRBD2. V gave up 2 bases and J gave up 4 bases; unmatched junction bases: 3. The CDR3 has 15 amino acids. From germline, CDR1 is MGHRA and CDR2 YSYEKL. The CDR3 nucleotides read TGCGCCAGCAGCCAAACTAGCGGGGGGAATTACGAGCAGTACTTC. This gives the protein CASSQTSGGNYEQYF.

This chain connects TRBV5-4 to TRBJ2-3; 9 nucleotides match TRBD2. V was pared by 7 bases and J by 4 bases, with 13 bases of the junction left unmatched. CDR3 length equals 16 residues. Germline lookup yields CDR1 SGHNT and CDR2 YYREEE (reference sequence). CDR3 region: CASQHTSGGRADTQYF. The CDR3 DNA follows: TGTGCCAGCCAGCATACGAGCGGGGGGCGAGCAGATACGCAGTATTTT.

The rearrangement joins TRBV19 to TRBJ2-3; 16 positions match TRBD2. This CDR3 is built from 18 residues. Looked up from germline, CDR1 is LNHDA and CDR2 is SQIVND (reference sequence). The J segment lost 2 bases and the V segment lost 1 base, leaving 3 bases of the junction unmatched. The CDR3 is CASSIGGLAGGLTDTQYF. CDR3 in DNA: TGTGCCAGTAGTATAGGGGGACTAGCGGGGGGGCTCACAGATACGCAGTATTTT.

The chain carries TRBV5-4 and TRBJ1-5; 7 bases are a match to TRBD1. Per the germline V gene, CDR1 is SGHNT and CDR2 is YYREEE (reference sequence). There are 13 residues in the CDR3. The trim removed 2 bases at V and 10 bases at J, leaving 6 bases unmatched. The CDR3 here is CASSFDRAPPQHF. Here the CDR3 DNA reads TGTGCCAGCAGCTTCGACAGGGCCCCTCCCCAGCATTTT.

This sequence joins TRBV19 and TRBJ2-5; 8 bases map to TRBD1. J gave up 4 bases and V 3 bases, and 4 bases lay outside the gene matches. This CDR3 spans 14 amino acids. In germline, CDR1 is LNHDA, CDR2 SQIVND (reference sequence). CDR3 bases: TGTGCCAGTAGTATGGGGACAGGTGGAGAGACCCAGTACTTC. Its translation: CASSMGTGGETQYF.

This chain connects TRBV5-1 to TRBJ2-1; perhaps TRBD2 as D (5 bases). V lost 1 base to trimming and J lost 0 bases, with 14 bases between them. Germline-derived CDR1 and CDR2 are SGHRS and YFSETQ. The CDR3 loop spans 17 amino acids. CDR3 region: CASSLFGETSSYNEQFF. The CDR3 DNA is TGCGCCAGCAGCTTGTTCGGGGAAACTAGCTCCTACAATGAGCAGTTCTTC.

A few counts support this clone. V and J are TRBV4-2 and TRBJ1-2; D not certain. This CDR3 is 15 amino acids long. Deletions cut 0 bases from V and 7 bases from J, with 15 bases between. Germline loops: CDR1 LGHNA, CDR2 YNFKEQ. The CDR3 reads CASSQEGALFIGYTF. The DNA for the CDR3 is TGTGCCAGCAGCCAAGAGGGCGCTCTGTTTATTGGCTACACCTTC.

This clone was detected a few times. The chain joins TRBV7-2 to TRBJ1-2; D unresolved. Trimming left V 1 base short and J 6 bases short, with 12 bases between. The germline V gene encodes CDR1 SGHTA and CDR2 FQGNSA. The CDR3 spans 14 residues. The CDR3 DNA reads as TGTGCCAGCAGCTTAGACGGGAGCTTAGATGGCTACACCTTC. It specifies CASSLDGSLDGYTF.

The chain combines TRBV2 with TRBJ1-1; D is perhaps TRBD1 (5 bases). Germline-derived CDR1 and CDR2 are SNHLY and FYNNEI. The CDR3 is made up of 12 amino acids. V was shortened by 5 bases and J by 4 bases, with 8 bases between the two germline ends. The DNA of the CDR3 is TGTGCCAGCAGTATGGGGGGCACTGAAGCTTTCTTT. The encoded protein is CASSMGGTEAFF.

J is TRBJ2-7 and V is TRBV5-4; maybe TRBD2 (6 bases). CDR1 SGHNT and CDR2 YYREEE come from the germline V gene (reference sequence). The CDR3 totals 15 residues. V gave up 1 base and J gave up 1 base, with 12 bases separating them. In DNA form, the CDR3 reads TGTGCCAGCAGCTTGATATCGGGGGATTCCTACGAGCAGTACTTC. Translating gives CASSLISGDSYEQYF.

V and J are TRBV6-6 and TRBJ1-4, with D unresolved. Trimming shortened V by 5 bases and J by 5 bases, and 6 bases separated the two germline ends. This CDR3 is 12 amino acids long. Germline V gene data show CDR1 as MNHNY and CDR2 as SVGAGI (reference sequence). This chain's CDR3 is CASSRLNEKLFF. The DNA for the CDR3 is TGTGCCAGCAGTCGACTGAATGAAAAACTGTTTTTT.

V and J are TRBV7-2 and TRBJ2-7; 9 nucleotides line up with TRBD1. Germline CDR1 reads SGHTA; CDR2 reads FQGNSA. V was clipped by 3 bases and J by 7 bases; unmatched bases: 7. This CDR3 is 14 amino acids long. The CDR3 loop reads CASSLGGQGKEQYF. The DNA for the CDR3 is TGTGCCAGCAGCTTGGGGGGACAGGGTAAGGAGCAGTACTTC.

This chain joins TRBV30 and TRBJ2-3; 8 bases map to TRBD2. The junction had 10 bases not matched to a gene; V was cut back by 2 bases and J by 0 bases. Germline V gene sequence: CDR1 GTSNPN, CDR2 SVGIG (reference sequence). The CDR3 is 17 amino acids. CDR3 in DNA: TGTGCCTGGAGTACCCCACGGACTAGCCTTAGCACAGATACGCAGTATTTT. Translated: CAWSTPRTSLSTDTQYF. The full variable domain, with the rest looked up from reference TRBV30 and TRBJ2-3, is SQTIHQWPATLVQPVGSPLSLECTVEGTSNPNLYWYRQAAGRGLQLLFYSVGIGQISSEVPQNLSASRPQDRQFILSSKKLLLSDSGFYLCAWSTPRTSLSTDTQYFGPGTRLTVL.

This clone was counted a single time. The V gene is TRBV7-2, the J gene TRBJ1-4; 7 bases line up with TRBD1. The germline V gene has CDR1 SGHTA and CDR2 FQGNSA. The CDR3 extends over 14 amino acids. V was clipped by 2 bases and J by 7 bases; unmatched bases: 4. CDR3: CASSLQGVGEKLFF. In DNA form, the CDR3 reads TGTGCCAGCAGCTTACAGGGGGTGGGTGAAAAACTGTTTTTT.

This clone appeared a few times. The CDR3 sequence: CASSVEGARGSPLHF. CDR3 nucleotides: TGTGCCAGCAGCGTAGAAGGGGCTAGGGGTTCACCCCTCCACTTT. The chain carries TRBV9 and TRBJ1-6; D may be TRBD1 (5 bases). The CDR3 contains 15 residues. The V and J ends lost 0 bases and 9 bases respectively, with 13 bases between them. Germline CDR1 is SGDLS and CDR2 is YYNGEE.

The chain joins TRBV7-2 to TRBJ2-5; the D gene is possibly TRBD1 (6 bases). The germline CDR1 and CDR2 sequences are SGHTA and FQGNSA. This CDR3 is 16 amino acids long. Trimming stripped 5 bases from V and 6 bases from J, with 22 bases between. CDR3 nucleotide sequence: TGTGCCAGCAGCCCCCAGGTCAGTCTGGGGGCAAAGACCCAGTACTTC. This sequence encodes CASSPQVSLGAKTQYF.

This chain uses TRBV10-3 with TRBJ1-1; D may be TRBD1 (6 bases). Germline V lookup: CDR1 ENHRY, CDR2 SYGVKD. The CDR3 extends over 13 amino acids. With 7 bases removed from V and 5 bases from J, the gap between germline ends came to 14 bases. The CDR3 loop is CAINDGGATEAFF. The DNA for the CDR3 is TGTGCCATCAACGACGGGGGGGCAACTGAAGCTTTCTTT.

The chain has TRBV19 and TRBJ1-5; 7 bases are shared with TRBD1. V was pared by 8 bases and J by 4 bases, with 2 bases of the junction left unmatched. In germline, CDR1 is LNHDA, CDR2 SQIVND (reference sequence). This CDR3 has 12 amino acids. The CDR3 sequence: CASSTGNQPQHF. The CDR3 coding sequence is TGTGCCAGTTCGACAGGGAATCAGCCCCAGCATTTT.

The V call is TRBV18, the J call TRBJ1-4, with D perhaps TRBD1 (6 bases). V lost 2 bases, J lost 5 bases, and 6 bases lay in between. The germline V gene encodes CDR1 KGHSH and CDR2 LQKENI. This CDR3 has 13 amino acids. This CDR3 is CASSPDRNEKLFF. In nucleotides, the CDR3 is TGTGCCAGCTCACCAGACAGGAATGAAAAACTGTTTTTT.

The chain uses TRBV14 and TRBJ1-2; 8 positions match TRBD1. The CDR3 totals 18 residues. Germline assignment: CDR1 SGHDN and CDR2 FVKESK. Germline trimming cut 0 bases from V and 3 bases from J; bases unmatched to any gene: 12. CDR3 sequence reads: CASSQDHRDRRKYYGYTF. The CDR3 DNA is TGTGCCAGCAGCCAAGACCATCGGGACAGGCGAAAGTACTATGGCTACACCTTC.

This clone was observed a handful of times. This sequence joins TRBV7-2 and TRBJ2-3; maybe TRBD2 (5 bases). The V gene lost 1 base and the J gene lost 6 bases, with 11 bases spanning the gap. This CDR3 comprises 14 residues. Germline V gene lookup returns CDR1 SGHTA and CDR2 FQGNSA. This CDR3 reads CASSLGTSPDTQYF. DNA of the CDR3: TGTGCCAGCAGCTTAGGTACTAGTCCGGATACGCAGTATTTT. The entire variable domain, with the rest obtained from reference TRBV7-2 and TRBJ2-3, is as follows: GAGVSQSPSNKVTEKGKDVELRCDPISGHTALYWYRQSLGQGLEFLIYFQGNSAPDKSGLPSDRFSAERTGGSVSTLTIQRTQQEDSAVYLCASSLGTSPDTQYFGPGTRLTVL.

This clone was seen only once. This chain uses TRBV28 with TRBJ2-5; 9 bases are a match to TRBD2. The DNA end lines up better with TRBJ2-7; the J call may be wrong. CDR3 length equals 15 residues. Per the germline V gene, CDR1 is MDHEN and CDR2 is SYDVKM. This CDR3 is CASRESGGIVYEQYF. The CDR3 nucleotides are TGTGCCAGCAGAGAGAGCGGGGGGATAGTTTACGAGCAGTACTTC.

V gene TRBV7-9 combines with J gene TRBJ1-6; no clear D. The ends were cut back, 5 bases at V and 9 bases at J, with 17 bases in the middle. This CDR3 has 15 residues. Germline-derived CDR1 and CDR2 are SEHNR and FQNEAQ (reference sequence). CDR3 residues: CASSQVSVSASPLHF. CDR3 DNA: TGTGCCAGCAGCCAGGTGTCGGTCTCGGCTTCACCCCTCCACTTT.

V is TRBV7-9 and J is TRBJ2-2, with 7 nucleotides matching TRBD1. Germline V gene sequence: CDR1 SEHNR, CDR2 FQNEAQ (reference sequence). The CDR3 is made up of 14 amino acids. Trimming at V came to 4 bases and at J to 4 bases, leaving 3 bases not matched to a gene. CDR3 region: CASSSRDSTGELFF. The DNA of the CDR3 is TGTGCCAGCAGCTCCCGGGACAGCACCGGGGAGCTGTTTTTT.